Presented here are 28 T cell receptor beta chains from one specimen sequenced in a study of OX40 agonist ivuxolimab in advanced cancers. Assay used: immunoSEQ multiplex PCR; TCRdb lists only in-frame clones, some missing. The data hold approximately 82,000 clones, with roughly 85% observed a single time. Sequenced material: CD4+ or CD8+ T cells sorted from blood, taken in a trial of the OX40 agonist ivuxolimab. Receptors originate from an adult with an advanced solid tumor such as melanoma, head and neck, liver or kidney cancer.

The V gene is TRBV7-9, the J gene TRBJ2-5; no clear D. Trimming took off 1 base at V and 2 bases at J, with 8 bases between the two ends. Germline V gene sequence: CDR1 SEHNR, CDR2 FQNEAQ (reference sequence). The CDR3 contains 14 residues. CDR3 coding DNA: TGTGCCAGCAGCTTAGTAAGTGAACAAGAGACCCAGTACTTC. As protein: CASSLVSEQETQYF.

The chain is built from TRBV4-2 and TRBJ2-3; 7 bases are shared with TRBD1. The CDR3 is 16 amino acids. Germline V CDR1 and CDR2: LGHNA, YNFKEQ. With V trimmed by 0 bases and J by 2 bases, 5 bases remained unmatched. The CDR3 loop reads CASSQDSQGDTDTQYF. CDR3 DNA: TGTGCCAGCAGCCAAGATTCCCAGGGGGACACAGATACGCAGTATTTT.

The J gene is TRBJ2-5, the V gene TRBV5-1, with 8 bases identical to TRBD1. The CDR3 is 16 amino acids. CDR1 is SGHRS, CDR2 YFSETQ, per germline. J lost 4 bases, V lost 6 bases, and 14 bases had no gene match. The CDR3 region is CASTLNTGGSGETQYF. The CDR3 nucleotides read TGCGCCAGCACCTTAAATACAGGGGGATCAGGAGAGACCCAGTACTTC.

The chain joins TRBV5-1 to TRBJ1-1; the D gene is possibly TRBD1 (5 bases). Trimming pared 1 base from V and 0 bases from J, leaving 10 bases between. The germline gives CDR1 SGHRS, CDR2 YFSETQ. The CDR3 loop spans 15 amino acids. CDR3 region: CASSLNRNMNTEAFF. The CDR3 region has the DNA TGCGCCAGCAGCTTGAACAGGAACATGAACACTGAAGCTTTCTTT. The full variable domain, its missing parts supplied by reference TRBV5-1 and TRBJ1-1, is KAGVTQTPRYLIKTRGQQVTLSCSPISGHRSVSWYQQTPGQGLQFLFEYFSETQRNKGNFPGRFSGRQFSNSRSEMNVSTLELGDSALYLCASSLNRNMNTEAFFGQGTRLTVV.

The rearrangement uses TRBV27 and TRBJ2-7, with 7 positions matching TRBD1. Germline V gene sequence: CDR1 MNHEY, CDR2 SMNVEV (reference sequence). V shed 8 bases, J shed 5 bases, and the junction held 12 bases outside the gene matches. This CDR3 spans 14 amino acids. CDR3 in DNA: TGTGCCAGCCGATCCAGACAGGGTATCAACGAGCAGTACTTC. Its translation: CASRSRQGINEQYF.

V and J are TRBV28 and TRBJ2-1; possibly TRBD2 for D (6 bases). Germline CDR1 is MDHEN and CDR2 is SYDVKM. The V end lost 3 bases, the J end lost 3 bases, and 9 bases lay between the germline ends. This CDR3 has 14 amino acids. CDR3 amino acids: CASSLSGSYNEQFF. As DNA, the CDR3 is TGTGCCAGCAGTTTGTCCGGGAGCTACAATGAGCAGTTCTTC.

This rearrangement joins TRBV19 to TRBJ1-2; 12 nucleotides align to TRBD1. With V trimmed by 4 bases and J by 6 bases, 6 bases remained unmatched. CDR1 and CDR2 (germline): LNHDA, SQIVND (reference sequence). This CDR3 has 15 residues. The chain's CDR3 is CASSKGQGAEDGYTF. CDR3 in DNA: TGTGCCAGTAGTAAGGGACAGGGGGCAGAAGATGGCTACACCTTC.

The chain uses TRBV29-1 and TRBJ2-2; 12 bases are a match to TRBD2. V was clipped by 7 bases and J by 7 bases; unmatched bases: 4. This CDR3 is 13 amino acids long. CDR1 is SQVTM, CDR2 ANQGSEA, per germline. The CDR3 nucleotides read TGCAGCGGTTTACTAGCGGGAGGCGGGGAGCTGTTTTTT. Protein sequence: CSGLLAGGGELFF.

The chain joins TRBV2 to TRBJ1-5; D not resolved. Germline V gene lookup returns CDR1 SNHLY and CDR2 FYNNEI. The germline V and J ends were trimmed by 6 bases and 1 base, with 13 bases remaining between them. This CDR3 comprises 15 residues. DNA for the CDR3: TGTGCCAGCAGCGCCTCGGGAAACAGCAATCAGCCCCAGCATTTT. Protein sequence: CASSASGNSNQPQHF.

The rearrangement links TRBV28 to TRBJ1-4; TRBD1 agrees at 9 bases. CDR3 size: 17 residues. Germline V gene data show CDR1 as MDHEN and CDR2 as SYDVKM. V was pared by 2 bases and J by 3 bases, with 7 bases of the junction left unmatched. CDR3 residues: CASSLGTGRSANEKLFF. CDR3 nucleotide sequence: TGTGCCAGCAGTTTAGGGACAGGGCGATCGGCTAATGAAAAACTGTTTTTT.

The J gene is TRBJ2-1, the V gene TRBV27; D unclear. The CDR3 has 12 amino acids. CDR1 is MNHEY and CDR2 is SMNVEV in the germline V gene (reference sequence). V dropped 5 bases and J dropped 5 bases, with 7 bases sitting between them. The CDR3 nucleotides read TGTGCCAGCAGTCATAGAAACAATGAGCAGTTCTTC. Translating gives CASSHRNNEQFF.

This sequence joins TRBV9 and TRBJ2-1, with 11 bases aligning to TRBD1. From germline, CDR1 is SGDLS and CDR2 YYNGEE. J gave up 3 bases and V 4 bases, and 6 bases lay outside the gene matches. The CDR3 runs 16 residues. The DNA for the CDR3 is TGTGCCAGCAGCCCATCGGGGACAGGGGGCTACAATGAGCAGTTCTTC. Encoded protein: CASSPSGTGGYNEQFF. Full variable domain (rest looked up from reference TRBV9 and TRBJ2-1): DSGVTQTPKHLITATGQRVTLRCSPRSGDLSVYWYQQSLDQGLQFLIQYYNGEERAKGNILERFSAQQFPDLHSELNLSSLELGDSALYFCASSPSGTGGYNEQFFGPGTRLTVL.

This chain joins TRBV21-1 and TRBJ1-1. TRBV21-1 is reported as a pseudogene. This CDR3 comprises 15 residues. The CDR3 loop is CASSKGGHQRAEAFF. CDR3 nucleotides: TGTGCCAGCAGCAAAGGGGGCCACCAGAGGGCTGAAGCTTTCTTT.

The chain uses TRBV11-1 and TRBJ1-4, with 8 bases aligning to TRBD1. This CDR3 is 16 amino acids long. Germline CDR1 reads SGHAT; CDR2 reads FQDESV (reference sequence). J gave up 6 bases and V 5 bases, and 11 bases lay outside the gene matches. CDR3 bases: TGTGCCAGCAGCCCTACTATGGCAGGGGGCGATGAAAAACTGTTTTTT. Amino acid sequence: CASSPTMAGGDEKLFF.

The J gene is TRBJ1-5, the V gene TRBV10-3; no clear D gene. The CDR3 loop spans 13 amino acids. The germline gives CDR1 ENHRY, CDR2 SYGVKD. Trimming stripped 3 bases from V and 8 bases from J, with 11 bases between. This CDR3 is CAISEEFLKPQHF. The CDR3 region has the DNA TGTGCCATCAGTGAAGAGTTCCTGAAGCCCCAGCATTTT.

The gene calls are TRBV6-6 and TRBJ1-1; 11 bases are a match to TRBD1. Germline CDR1 reads MNHNY; CDR2 reads SVGAGI (reference sequence). J lost 6 bases, V lost 6 bases, and 6 bases had no gene match. The CDR3 length is 14 residues. The CDR3 region has the DNA TGTGCCAGCAGACCCGGACAGGGGGCCGCTGAAGCTTTCTTT. Translation gives CASRPGQGAAEAFF.

V and J are TRBV7-2 and TRBJ1-1; D not resolved. V was shortened by 1 base and J by 0 bases, with 18 bases between the two germline ends. The CDR3 is 18 residues long. The germline CDR1 and CDR2 sequences are SGHTA and FQGNSA. CDR3 region: CASSLVSQGSLMNTEAFF. The CDR3 nucleotides are TGTGCCAGCAGCTTAGTTTCACAAGGATCCCTAATGAACACTGAAGCTTTCTTT.

The chain combines TRBV18 with TRBJ1-3, with 8 bases matching TRBD1. The CDR3 spans 16 residues. Germline V gene lookup returns CDR1 KGHSH and CDR2 LQKENI. Trimming took 2 bases from V and 4 from J; bases not matched to a gene: 7. The CDR3 reads CASSPGTGAGGNTIYF. CDR3 in DNA: TGTGCCAGCTCACCAGGGACAGGCGCGGGAGGAAACACCATATATTTT.

The J gene is TRBJ2-5, the V gene TRBV5-1, with 10 bases matching TRBD1. CDR3 length equals 16 residues. Germline values: CDR1 SGHRS, CDR2 YFSETQ. V lost 0 bases and J lost 6; bases outside the gene matches: 8. CDR3 in DNA: TGCGCCAGCAGCTTGGAACCGGGACAGGGGTGGCAGACCCAGTACTTC. Its protein product is CASSLEPGQGWQTQYF. Full variable domain (missing parts from reference TRBV5-1 and TRBJ2-5): KAGVTQTPRYLIKTRGQQVTLSCSPISGHRSVSWYQQTPGQGLQFLFEYFSETQRNKGNFPGRFSGRQFSNSRSEMNVSTLELGDSALYLCASSLEPGQGWQTQYFGPGTRLLVL.

CDR3 protein: CASSPGMGAYEKLFF. CDR3 nucleotides: TGTGCCAGCTCACCAGGAATGGGGGCTTATGAAAAACTGTTTTTT. This sequence joins TRBV18 and TRBJ1-4; weak D call: TRBD1 (6 bases). This CDR3 has 15 residues. Germline CDR1 KGHSH, CDR2 LQKENI. V was cut by 2 bases and J by 6 bases, with 13 bases left in between.

The chain has TRBV6-1 and TRBJ2-6; 7 nucleotides match TRBD1. Looked up from germline, CDR1 is MNHNS and CDR2 is SASEGT. The CDR3 extends over 14 amino acids. V dropped 8 bases and J dropped 2; count of bases not matched to a gene: 3. The CDR3 region has the DNA TGTGCCAGCGAAACAGGGGCTGGGGCCAACGTCCTGACTTTC. This translates into CASETGAGANVLTF.

The CDR3 nucleotides are TGTGCCAGCAGCACGAACGGACAGCACAATCAGCCCCAGCATTTT. It encodes CASSTNGQHNQPQHF. The V call is TRBV6-5, the J call TRBJ1-5; tentatively, D is TRBD1 (6 bases). Germline V gene sequence: CDR1 MNHEY, CDR2 SVGAGI. The CDR3 has 15 residues. V was shortened by 6 bases and J by 3 bases, with 15 bases between the two germline ends.

This clone was recorded only once. The chain's CDR3 is CASRRAGPSYEQYF. For the CDR3, the DNA is TGTGCCAGTAGGCGGGCAGGGCCCTCCTACGAGCAGTACTTC. The chain links TRBV19 to TRBJ2-7, with D perhaps matching TRBD1 or TRBD2 (5 bases each). CDR3 length: 14 amino acids. Germline assignment: CDR1 LNHDA and CDR2 SQIVND (reference sequence). V lost 6 bases to trimming and J lost 0 bases, with 12 bases between them.

This clone was seen only once. This chain joins TRBV7-3 and TRBJ2-6; no reliable D call. Germline V gives CDR1 SGHTA, CDR2 FQGTGA. The CDR3 is made up of 15 amino acids. V lost 2 bases to trimming and J lost 4 bases, with 9 bases between them. The CDR3 here is CASSLYGPGANVLTF. DNA for the CDR3: TGTGCCAGCAGCTTATACGGACCCGGGGCCAACGTCCTGACTTTC. Filled out from reference TRBV7-3 and TRBJ2-6, the complete variable domain reads GAGVSQTPSNKVTEKGKYVELRCDPISGHTALYWYRQSLGQGPEFLIYFQGTGAADDSGLPNDRFFAVRPEGSVSTLKIQRTERGDSAVYLCASSLYGPGANVLTFGAGSRLTVL.

The V gene is TRBV11-3, the J gene TRBJ1-2, with a possible D match to TRBD1 (6 bases). CDR1 SGHNT and CDR2 YENEEA come from the germline V gene. CDR3 length equals 12 residues. V was pared by 4 bases and J by 7 bases, with 10 bases between. The DNA for the CDR3 is TGTGCCAGCAGCTCACAGGGTTTTGGCTACACCTTC. Translating it yields CASSSQGFGYTF.

The J gene is TRBJ2-1, the V gene TRBV5-4, with D hard to call. CDR3 length: 13 amino acids. Germline V lookup: CDR1 SGHNT, CDR2 YYREEE (reference sequence). Trimming shortened V by 1 base and J by 3 bases, and 5 bases separated the two germline ends. CDR3 region: CASSLWDYNEQFF. Written as DNA, the CDR3 is TGTGCCAGCAGCTTGTGGGACTACAATGAGCAGTTCTTC.

The CDR3 DNA follows: TGTGCCACCAGCAGAGACTCAGCCTACGAGCAGTACTTC. It translates to CATSRDSAYEQYF. V and J are TRBV15 and TRBJ2-5, with unresolved D. The DNA end is more similar to TRBJ2-7, so the J call may be wrong. This CDR3 is 13 amino acids long. In germline, CDR1 is LNHNV, CDR2 YYDKDF (reference sequence).

This clone occurred once. In nucleotides, the CDR3 is TGTGCCAGCAGCTTCCTAGCGGGAGGGGGCGTGGATACGCAGTATTTT. Translated: CASSFLAGGGVDTQYF. The rearrangement joins TRBV7-9 to TRBJ2-3; 12 bases are shared with TRBD2. Germline CDR1 reads SEHNR; CDR2 reads FQNEAQ (reference sequence). With V trimmed by 3 bases and J by 6 bases, 7 bases remained unmatched. The CDR3 runs 16 residues.